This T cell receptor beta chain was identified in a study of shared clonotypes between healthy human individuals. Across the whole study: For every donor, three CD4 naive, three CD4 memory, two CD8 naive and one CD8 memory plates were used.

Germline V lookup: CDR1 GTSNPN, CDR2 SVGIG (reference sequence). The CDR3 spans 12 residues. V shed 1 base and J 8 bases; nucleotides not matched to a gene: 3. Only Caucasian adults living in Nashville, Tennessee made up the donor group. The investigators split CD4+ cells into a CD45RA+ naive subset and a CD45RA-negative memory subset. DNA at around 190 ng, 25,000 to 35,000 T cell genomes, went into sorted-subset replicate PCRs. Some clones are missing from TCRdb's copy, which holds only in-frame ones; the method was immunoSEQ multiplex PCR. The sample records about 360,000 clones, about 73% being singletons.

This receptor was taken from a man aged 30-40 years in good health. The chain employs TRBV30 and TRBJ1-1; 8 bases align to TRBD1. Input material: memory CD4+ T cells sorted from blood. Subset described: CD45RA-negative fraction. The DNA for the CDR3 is TGTGCCTGGAGTGCCGACAGGGGCGAAGCTTTCTTT. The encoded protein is CAWSADRGEAFF.